Listed here are 2 T cell receptor beta chains from one sample, sequenced in a study of blood T cell repertoires in COVID-19. TCRdb keeps only in-frame clones here, not all; method: immunoSEQ multiplex PCR. The data contain tens of thousands of clones, more than 65% of them singletons. The sample was peripheral blood. These receptors originate from an elderly man with acute or convalescent COVID-19.

The chain uses TRBV27 and TRBJ1-2; tentative D call: TRBD1 (6 bases). The CDR3 is 13 amino acids. V was clipped by 7 bases and J by 5 bases, with 14 bases between them. Germline assignment: CDR1 MNHEY and CDR2 SMNVEV (reference sequence). The CDR3 loop reads CASTKTGSYGYTF. The CDR3 bases are TGTGCCAGCACAAAGACAGGCTCTTATGGCTACACCTTC.

The rearrangement uses TRBV5-1 and TRBJ2-7; 10 positions match TRBD1. The CDR3 covers 15 residues. The V segment lost 0 bases and the J segment 3 bases; nucleotides outside the gene matches: 3. CDR1 SGHRS and CDR2 YFSETQ come from the germline V gene. The CDR3 is CASSLATGGGYEQYF. The CDR3 DNA is TGCGCCAGCAGCTTGGCGACAGGGGGCGGCTACGAGCAGTACTTC.